This passage covers 28 T cell receptor beta chains from one sample sequenced in a study of blood T cell repertoires in COVID-19 (dated by TCRdb to the early 2020s). Library preparation used the immunoSEQ multiplex PCR assay. TCRdb retrieved this table from immuneACCESS and kept in-frame rearrangements only. Not all clones are present; in checked studies, unresolved V genes account for under half, and no reason is known for the remainder. The sample has 250,000 or so clones on record, about 87% of them singletons. 5.2% of the sample rests with the top ten. Sequenced material: peripheral blood. These receptors came from an older woman with COVID-19, enrolled during active disease.

The chain is built from TRBV18 and TRBJ1-5; TRBD1 matches 11 bases. The CDR3 is 15 amino acids. J lost 4 bases, V lost 6 bases, and 5 bases had no gene match. Germline CDR1 is KGHSH and CDR2 is LQKENI. CDR3 loop: CASSQGQGENQPQHF. CDR3 DNA sequence: TGTGCCAGCTCCCAGGGACAGGGGGAGAATCAGCCCCAGCATTTT.

This chain uses TRBV27 with TRBJ1-1; possibly TRBD1 for D (5 bases). Trimming stripped 8 bases from V and 2 bases from J, with 15 bases between. The CDR3 spans 14 residues. The germline CDR1 and CDR2 sequences are MNHEY and SMNVEV (reference sequence). CDR3 amino acids: CASRGWGTNTEAFF. In DNA, the CDR3 is TGTGCCAGCCGTGGTTGGGGGACTAACACTGAAGCTTTCTTT.

The J gene is TRBJ2-1, the V gene TRBV9, with 9 positions matching TRBD2. The CDR3 extends over 18 amino acids. Unmatched junction bases numbered 9, after V lost 0 bases and J lost 2 bases. Germline CDR1 SGDLS, CDR2 YYNGEE. The CDR3 loop is CASSVDPNSGSTYNEQFF. The CDR3, as DNA: TGTGCCAGCAGCGTAGACCCGAATAGCGGGAGTACCTACAATGAGCAGTTCTTC.

The chain employs TRBV3-1 (or the pseudogene TRBV3-2) and TRBJ1-1, with a tentative D call TRBD1 (5 bases). Between the trimmed V and J ends, which lost 1 base and 1 base, there was a span of 7 bases. The germline CDR1 and CDR2 sequences are LGHDT and YNNKEL (reference sequence). CDR3 length: 14 residues. The CDR3 spells CASSQGQGNTEAFF. The CDR3 coding sequence is TGTGCCAGCAGCCAAGGCCAGGGGAACACTGAAGCTTTCTTT.

The CDR3 DNA sequence: TGTGCCAGCAGCTTATTCGGACTAGCGGTAGCCAAAAACATTCAGTACTTC. It translates to CASSLFGLAVAKNIQYF. This sequence joins TRBV7-9 and TRBJ2-4, with 10 bases that match TRBD2. The trim removed 2 bases at V and 0 bases at J, leaving 4 bases unmatched. Per germline, CDR1 SEHNR and CDR2 FQNEAQ (reference sequence). CDR3 length equals 17 residues. Full variable domain (remainder filled in from reference TRBV7-9 and TRBJ2-4): DTGVSQNPRHKITKRGQNVTFRCDPISEHNRLYWYRQTLGQGPEFLTYFQNEAQLEKSRLLSDRFSAERPKGSFSTLEIQRTEQGDSAMYLCASSLFGLAVAKNIQYFGAGTRLSVL.

This clone is a singleton in its sample. J is TRBJ2-1 and V is TRBV27, with D perhaps TRBD1 (7 bases). The V and J ends lost 2 bases and 7 bases respectively, with 18 bases between them. Germline loops: CDR1 MNHEY, CDR2 SMNVEV (reference sequence). There are 16 residues in the CDR3. The CDR3 region has the DNA TGTGCCAGCAGTTTAGGTCCACTAGCAGGGGGGAATGAGCAGTTCTTC. This sequence encodes CASSLGPLAGGNEQFF.

The chain joins TRBV6-5 to TRBJ2-7, with 10 bases fitting TRBD1. The CDR3 loop spans 15 amino acids. The germline CDR1 and CDR2 sequences are MNHEY and SVGAGI. Trimming at V came to 7 bases and at J to 2 bases, leaving 8 bases not matched to a gene. As DNA, the CDR3 is TGTGCCAGCAATAGCCGGGACAGGGGAACCTACGAGCAGTACTTC. This encodes CASNSRDRGTYEQYF.

This chain links TRBV7-3 with TRBJ2-1; the D is unclear. The CDR3 spans 13 residues. Germline lookup yields CDR1 SGHTA and CDR2 FQGTGA. V lost 3 bases and J lost 8, with 11 bases in between. CDR3 DNA sequence: TGTGCCAGCAGCTTCGTGAGCAAAGATGAGCAGTTCTTC. It yields the protein CASSFVSKDEQFF. The full variable domain, in which reference TRBV7-3 and TRBJ2-1 provide the parts outside the CDR3, is GAGVSQTPSNKVTEKGKYVELRCDPISGHTALYWYRQSLGQGPEFLIYFQGTGAADDSGLPNDRFFAVRPEGSVSTLKIQRTERGDSAVYLCASSFVSKDEQFFGPGTRLTVL.

V is TRBV6-5 and J is TRBJ1-4, with 8 bases matching TRBD1. The CDR3 is made up of 16 amino acids. Germline assignment: CDR1 MNHEY and CDR2 SVGAGI. Trimming at V came to 0 bases and at J to 8 bases, leaving 8 bases not matched to a gene. The CDR3 DNA reads as TGTGCCAGCAGTTACTCCTCGACAGGGGTCGGCGAAAAACTGTTTTTT. Residues: CASSYSSTGVGEKLFF.

A few counts support this clone. The rearrangement joins TRBV3-1 (or the pseudogene TRBV3-2) to TRBJ2-7; TRBD2 agrees at 12 bases. Looked up from germline, CDR1 is LGHDT and CDR2 is YNNKEL (reference sequence). The CDR3 runs 17 residues. Trimming took 4 bases from V and 3 from J; bases not matched to a gene: 10. CDR3 in DNA: TGTGCCAGCAGCCTAAGGGGACTAGCGGGTTTAGGCTACGAGCAGTACTTC. Its translation is CASSLRGLAGLGYEQYF.

This chain links TRBV5-4 with TRBJ2-1; a weak D match, TRBD2 (6 bases). Per the germline V gene, CDR1 is SGHNT and CDR2 is YYREEE (reference sequence). V was shortened by 4 bases and J by 4 bases, with 12 bases between the two germline ends. This CDR3 contains 14 residues. The CDR3 spells CASSDPGDYNEQFF. The CDR3 DNA follows: TGTGCCAGCAGCGACCCGGGGGATTACAATGAGCAGTTCTTC. Complete variable domain (other parts from reference TRBV5-4 and TRBJ2-1): ETGVTQSPTHLIKTRGQQVTLRCSSQSGHNTVSWYQQALGQGPQFIFQYYREEENGRGNFPPRFSGLQFPNYSSELNVNALELDDSALYLCASSDPGDYNEQFFGPGTRLTVL.

The J gene is TRBJ1-5, the V gene TRBV6-2 or TRBV6-3; 9 bases fit TRBD1. V shed 6 bases and J 7 bases; nucleotides not matched to a gene: 7. The germline CDR1 and CDR2 sequences are MNHEY and SVGEGT. The CDR3 sequence is 14 residues long. Here the CDR3 reads CASSNTGGGQPQHF. The CDR3 DNA reads as TGTGCCAGCAGCAACACAGGGGGCGGGCAGCCCCAGCATTTT.

The CDR3 protein is CASRSVSGGAYEQYF. The CDR3 DNA follows: TGTGCCAGCAGGAGTGTAAGCGGAGGAGCTTACGAGCAGTACTTC. J is TRBJ2-7 and V is TRBV27, with D maybe TRBD2 (5 bases). The V end lost 6 bases, the J end lost 4 bases, and 19 bases lay between the germline ends. Per the germline V gene, CDR1 is MNHEY and CDR2 is SMNVEV (reference sequence). The CDR3 is 15 amino acids.

This clone came up once. The rearrangement joins TRBV6-5 to TRBJ2-7; D possibly corresponds to TRBD1 (6 bases). CDR1 is MNHEY, CDR2 SVGAGI, per germline. Trimming took 5 bases from V and 3 from J, leaving 14 bases between them. The CDR3 length is 14 residues. CDR3 in DNA: TGTGCCAGCAGTATAGAAGACAGGTACTACGAGCAGTACTTC. Translation gives CASSIEDRYYEQYF.

The chain uses TRBV19 and TRBJ2-5; D might be TRBD2 (6 bases). Germline lookup yields CDR1 LNHDA and CDR2 SQIVND (reference sequence). This CDR3 is 11 amino acids long. V was clipped by 4 bases and J by 9 bases, with 9 bases between them. CDR3 residues: CASSKGTSQYF. DNA for the CDR3: TGTGCCAGTAGTAAAGGGACTTCCCAGTACTTC.

The chain employs TRBV12-3 or TRBV12-4 and TRBJ1-2; D is undetermined. V was pared by 5 bases and J by 8 bases, with 12 bases between. The CDR3 extends over 12 amino acids. CDR3 sequence: CASSPRREGYTF. CDR3 nucleotide sequence: TGTGCCAGCAGTCCTAGGCGGGAGGGCTACACCTTC.

The CDR3, as DNA: TGTGCCAGCAGTTACGGCGGGAGGGCCGACGAGCAGTACTTC. Its protein is CASSYGGRADEQYF. The chain joins TRBV6-2 or TRBV6-3 to TRBJ2-7, with 9 bases lining up with TRBD2. The CDR3 runs 14 residues. The germline V gene has CDR1 MNHEY and CDR2 SVGEGT. The junction had 4 bases not matched to a gene; V was cut back by 2 bases and J by 5 bases.

This clone showed up just once. The V and J genes are TRBV14 and TRBJ2-1; D perhaps matches TRBD2 (5 bases). Germline V CDR1 and CDR2: SGHDN, FVKESK. The CDR3 has 14 amino acids. V was shortened by 2 bases and J by 8 bases, with 13 bases between the two germline ends. The DNA for the CDR3 is TGTGCCAGCAGCCAAAACCTAGCTTCGTATGAGCAGTTCTTC. Translating gives CASSQNLASYEQFF.

This clone appeared a single time. One end of the junction does not line up with germline, which may come from a read error. The V gene is TRBV11-1, the J gene TRBJ1-6, with 10 bases fitting TRBD1. The germline V gene encodes CDR1 SGHAT and CDR2 FQDESV (reference sequence). The CDR3 totals 13 residues. CDR3 in DNA: TGTGCCAGCAGCATCGGACAGGGGGTCCGCTTGCGCTTT. It codes for CASSIGQGVRLRF.

This clone was detected once. The genes are TRBV24-1 and TRBJ1-5; 8 positions match TRBD1. From germline, CDR1 is KGHDR and CDR2 SFDVKD. This CDR3 is 17 amino acids long. V gave up 3 bases and J gave up 2 bases; unmatched junction bases: 8. CDR3 sequence: CATSDPRTGSRNQPQHF. For the CDR3, the DNA is TGTGCCACCAGTGATCCCCGGACAGGGAGCCGCAATCAGCCCCAGCATTTT.

The CDR3: CASSLGTGGANTEAFF. The CDR3 DNA reads as TGTGCCAGTAGCCTCGGGACAGGGGGCGCGAACACTGAAGCTTTCTTT. V gene TRBV19 combines with J gene TRBJ1-1; TRBD1 matches 12 bases. This CDR3 contains 16 residues. CDR1 is LNHDA and CDR2 is SQIVND in the germline V gene (reference sequence). Losses at the gene ends were 6 bases for V and 1 base for J; bases not matched to a gene: 6.

This clone was picked up a small number of times. The chain links TRBV4-2 to TRBJ1-2, with a tentative D call TRBD1 (5 bases). Per germline, CDR1 LGHNA and CDR2 YNFKEQ. The CDR3 totals 15 residues. The germline V and J ends were trimmed by 0 bases and 4 bases, with 12 bases remaining between them. In DNA form, the CDR3 reads TGTGCCAGCAGCCAAGATCGGGGGGAACCCTATGGCTACACCTTC. As protein: CASSQDRGEPYGYTF.

This clone turned up a few times. V usage is TRBV11-2 and J usage is TRBJ1-1, with a weak D call TRBD1 (6 bases). CDR1 SGHAT and CDR2 FQNNGV come from the germline V gene. The length of the CDR3 is 17 residues. Trimming stripped 5 bases from V and 0 bases from J, with 19 bases between. The CDR3 region is CASSLFPRGRMNTEAFF. DNA of the CDR3: TGTGCCAGCAGCCTCTTCCCCAGGGGCCGGATGAACACTGAAGCTTTCTTT.

The chain couples TRBV15 to TRBJ2-1; TRBD2 aligns across 8 bases. Trimming removed 0 bases from V and 6 bases from J; junction bases left unmatched: 13. The CDR3 totals 18 residues. Germline CDR1 is LNHNV and CDR2 is YYDKDF (reference sequence). As DNA, the CDR3 is TGTGCCACCAGCAGAGATCCCGTGGGCAGCGGGAGATCCAATGAGCAGTTCTTC. It specifies CATSRDPVGSGRSNEQFF.

The rearrangement uses TRBV5-6 and TRBJ2-1; no clear D. Germline lookup yields CDR1 SGHDT and CDR2 YYEEEE. The CDR3 length is 13 residues. Trimming left V 0 bases short and J 6 bases short, with 7 bases between. The chain's CDR3 is CASSLVSANEQFF. The CDR3 bases are TGTGCCAGCAGCTTGGTAAGCGCCAATGAGCAGTTCTTC.

V gene TRBV6-2 or TRBV6-3 combines with J gene TRBJ2-1; D might be TRBD2 (5 bases). V was pared by 3 bases and J by 4 bases, with 13 bases between. The CDR3 covers 15 residues. Germline CDR1 reads MNHEY; CDR2 reads SVGEGT. The CDR3 protein is CASSYNLAGYNEQFF. The DNA for the CDR3 is TGTGCCAGCAGTTATAACCTAGCAGGATACAATGAGCAGTTCTTC.

The chain has TRBV5-1 and TRBJ1-6, with a possible D match to TRBD1 (5 bases). Germline CDR1 reads SGHRS; CDR2 reads YFSETQ. Trimming removed 0 bases at V and 10 bases at J, with 8 bases between. This CDR3 has 13 amino acids. CDR3 region: CASSLDRRSPLHF. For the CDR3, the DNA is TGCGCCAGCAGCTTGGACAGGAGATCACCCCTCCACTTT.

The chain links TRBV19 to TRBJ2-7, with 9 bases aligning to TRBD1. This CDR3 spans 15 amino acids. Germline V gene lookup returns CDR1 LNHDA and CDR2 SQIVND (reference sequence). After removal of 6 bases from V and 0 bases from J, the junction contained 6 bases not matched to a gene. CDR3 residues: CASSVQGASSYEQYF. In DNA form, the CDR3 reads TGTGCCAGTAGCGTACAGGGGGCTAGCTCCTACGAGCAGTACTTC.